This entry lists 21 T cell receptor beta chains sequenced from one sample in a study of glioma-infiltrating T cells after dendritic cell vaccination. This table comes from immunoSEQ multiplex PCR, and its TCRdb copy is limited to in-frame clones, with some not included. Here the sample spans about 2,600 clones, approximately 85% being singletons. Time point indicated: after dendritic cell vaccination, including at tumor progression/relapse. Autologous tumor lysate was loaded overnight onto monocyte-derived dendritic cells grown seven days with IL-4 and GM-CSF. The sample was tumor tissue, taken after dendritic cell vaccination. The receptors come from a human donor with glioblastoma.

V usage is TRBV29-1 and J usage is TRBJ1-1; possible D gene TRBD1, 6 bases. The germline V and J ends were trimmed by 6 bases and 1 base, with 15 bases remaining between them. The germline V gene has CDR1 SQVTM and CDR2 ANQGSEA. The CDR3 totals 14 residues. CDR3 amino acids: CSVKGGAGNTEAFF. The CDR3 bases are TGCAGCGTCAAGGGGGGGGCTGGGAACACTGAAGCTTTCTTT.

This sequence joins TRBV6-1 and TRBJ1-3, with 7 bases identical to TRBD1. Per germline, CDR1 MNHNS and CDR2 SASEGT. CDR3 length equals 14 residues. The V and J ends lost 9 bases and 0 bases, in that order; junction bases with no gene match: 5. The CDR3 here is CASKQGNSGNTIYF. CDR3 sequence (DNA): TGTGCCAGTAAACAGGGGAACTCTGGAAACACCATATATTTT.

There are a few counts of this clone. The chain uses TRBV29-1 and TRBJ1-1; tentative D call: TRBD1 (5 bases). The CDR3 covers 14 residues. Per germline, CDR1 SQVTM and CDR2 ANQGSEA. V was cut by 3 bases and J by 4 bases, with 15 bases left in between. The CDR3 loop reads CSVEVSQGVTEAFF. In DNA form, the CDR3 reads TGCAGCGTTGAGGTCTCTCAGGGTGTCACTGAAGCTTTCTTT.

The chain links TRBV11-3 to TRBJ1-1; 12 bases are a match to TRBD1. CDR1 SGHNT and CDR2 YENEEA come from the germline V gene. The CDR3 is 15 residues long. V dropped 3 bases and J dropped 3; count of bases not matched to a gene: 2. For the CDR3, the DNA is TGTGCCAGCAGCTTGGGACAGGGGGCGGACACTGAAGCTTTCTTT. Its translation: CASSLGQGADTEAFF.

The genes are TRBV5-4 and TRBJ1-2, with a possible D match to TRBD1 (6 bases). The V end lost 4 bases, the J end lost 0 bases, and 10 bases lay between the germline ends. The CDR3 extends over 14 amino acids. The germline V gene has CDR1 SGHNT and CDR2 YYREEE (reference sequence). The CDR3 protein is CASSIGTSNYGYTF. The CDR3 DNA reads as TGTGCCAGCAGCATAGGGACATCTAACTATGGCTACACCTTC. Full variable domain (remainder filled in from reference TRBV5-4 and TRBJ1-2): ETGVTQSPTHLIKTRGQQVTLRCSSQSGHNTVSWYQQALGQGPQFIFQYYREEENGRGNFPPRFSGLQFPNYSSELNVNALELDDSALYLCASSIGTSNYGYTFGSGTRLTVV.

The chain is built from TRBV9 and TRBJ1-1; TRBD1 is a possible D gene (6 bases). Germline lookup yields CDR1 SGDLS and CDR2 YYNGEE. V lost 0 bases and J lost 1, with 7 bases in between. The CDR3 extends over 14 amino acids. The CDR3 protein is CASSVDRANTEAFF. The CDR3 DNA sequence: TGTGCCAGCAGCGTAGACAGGGCGAACACTGAAGCTTTCTTT.

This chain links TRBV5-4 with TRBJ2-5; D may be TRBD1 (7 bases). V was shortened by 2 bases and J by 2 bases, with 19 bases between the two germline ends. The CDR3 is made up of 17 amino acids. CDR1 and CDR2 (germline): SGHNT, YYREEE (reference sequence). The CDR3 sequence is CASSFPSSGGWQETQYF. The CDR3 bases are TGTGCCAGCAGCTTTCCCTCCTCAGGGGGGTGGCAAGAGACCCAGTACTTC.

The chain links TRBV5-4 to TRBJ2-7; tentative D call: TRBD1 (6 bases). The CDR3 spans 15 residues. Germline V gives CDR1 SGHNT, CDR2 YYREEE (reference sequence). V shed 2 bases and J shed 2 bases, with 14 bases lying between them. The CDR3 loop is CASSFLTGIPYEQYF. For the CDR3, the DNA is TGTGCCAGCAGCTTTTTGACAGGAATTCCCTACGAGCAGTACTTC. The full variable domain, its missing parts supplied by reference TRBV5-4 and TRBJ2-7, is ETGVTQSPTHLIKTRGQQVTLRCSSQSGHNTVSWYQQALGQGPQFIFQYYREEENGRGNFPPRFSGLQFPNYSSELNVNALELDDSALYLCASSFLTGIPYEQYFGPGTRLTVT.

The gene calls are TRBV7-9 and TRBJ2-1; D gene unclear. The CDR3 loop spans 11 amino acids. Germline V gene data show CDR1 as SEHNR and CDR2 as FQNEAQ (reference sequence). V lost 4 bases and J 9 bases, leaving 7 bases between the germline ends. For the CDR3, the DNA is TGTGCCAGCAGCTCCTCCCCTGAGCAGTTCTTC. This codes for CASSSSPEQFF.

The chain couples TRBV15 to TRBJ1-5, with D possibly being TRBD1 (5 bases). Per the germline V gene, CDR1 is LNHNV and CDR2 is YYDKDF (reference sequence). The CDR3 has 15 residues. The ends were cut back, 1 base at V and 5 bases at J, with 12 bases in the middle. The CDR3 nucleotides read TGTGCCACCAGCAGAGCGGGGGGAAGAGATCAGCCCCAGCATTTT. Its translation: CATSRAGGRDQPQHF.

CDR3 sequence: CASSPLGPAGGYTF. CDR3 sequence (DNA): TGTGCCAGCAGCCCCTTAGGGCCAGCGGGTGGCTACACCTTC. The chain couples TRBV7-2 to TRBJ1-2; unclear D gene. CDR1 and CDR2 (germline): SGHTA, FQGNSA. The germline V and J ends were trimmed by 5 bases and 7 bases, with 17 bases remaining between them. This CDR3 comprises 14 residues.

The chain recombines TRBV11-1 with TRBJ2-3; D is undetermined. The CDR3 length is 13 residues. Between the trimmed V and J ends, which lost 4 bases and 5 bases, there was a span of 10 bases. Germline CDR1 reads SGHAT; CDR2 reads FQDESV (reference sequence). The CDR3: CASSSLRIDTQYF. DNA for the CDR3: TGTGCCAGCAGCTCTTTGAGGATAGATACGCAGTATTTT.

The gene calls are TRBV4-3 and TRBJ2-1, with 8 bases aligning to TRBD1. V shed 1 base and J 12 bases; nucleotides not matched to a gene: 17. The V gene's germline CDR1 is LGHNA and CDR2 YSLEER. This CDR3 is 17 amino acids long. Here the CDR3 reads CASSQVSRQGLGARQFF. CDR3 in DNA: TGCGCCAGCAGCCAAGTAAGCCGACAGGGGCTAGGGGCGAGGCAGTTCTTC.

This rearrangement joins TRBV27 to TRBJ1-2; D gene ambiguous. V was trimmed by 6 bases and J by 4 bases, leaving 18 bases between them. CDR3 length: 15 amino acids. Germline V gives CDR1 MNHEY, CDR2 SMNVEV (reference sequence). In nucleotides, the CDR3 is TGTGCCAGCAGCCGAGGGCCTGCCAGCAGCTATGGCTACACCTTC. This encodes CASSRGPASSYGYTF.

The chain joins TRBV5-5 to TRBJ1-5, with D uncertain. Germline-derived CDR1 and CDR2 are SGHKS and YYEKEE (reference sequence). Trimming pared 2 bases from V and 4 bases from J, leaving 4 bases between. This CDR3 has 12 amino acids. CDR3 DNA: TGTGCCAGCAGCTTTCCTAATCAGCCCCAGCATTTT. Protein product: CASSFPNQPQHF.

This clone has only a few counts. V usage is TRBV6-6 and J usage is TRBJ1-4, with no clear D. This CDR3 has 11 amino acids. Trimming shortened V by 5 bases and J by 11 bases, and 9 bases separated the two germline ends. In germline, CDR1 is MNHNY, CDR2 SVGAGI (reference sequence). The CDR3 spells CASSAGWKLFF. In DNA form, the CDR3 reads TGTGCCAGCAGTGCGGGTTGGAAACTGTTTTTT.

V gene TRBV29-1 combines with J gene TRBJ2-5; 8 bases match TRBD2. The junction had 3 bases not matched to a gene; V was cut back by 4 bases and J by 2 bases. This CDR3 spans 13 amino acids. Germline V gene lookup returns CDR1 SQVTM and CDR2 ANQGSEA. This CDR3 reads CSVVRGGQETQYF. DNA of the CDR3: TGCAGCGTTGTTCGGGGGGGGCAAGAGACCCAGTACTTC.

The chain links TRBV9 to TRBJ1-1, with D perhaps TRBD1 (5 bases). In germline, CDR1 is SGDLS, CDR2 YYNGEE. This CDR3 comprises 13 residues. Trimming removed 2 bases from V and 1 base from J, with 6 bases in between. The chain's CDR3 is CASSVQGNTEAFF. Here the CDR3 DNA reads TGTGCCAGCAGCGTTCAGGGGAACACTGAAGCTTTCTTT.

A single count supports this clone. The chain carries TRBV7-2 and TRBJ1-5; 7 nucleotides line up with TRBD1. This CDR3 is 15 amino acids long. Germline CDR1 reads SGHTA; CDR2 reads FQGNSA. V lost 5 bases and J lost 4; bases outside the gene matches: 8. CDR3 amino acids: CASSVTGESNQPQHF. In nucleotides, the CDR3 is TGTGCCAGCAGCGTAACAGGGGAGAGTAATCAGCCCCAGCATTTT.

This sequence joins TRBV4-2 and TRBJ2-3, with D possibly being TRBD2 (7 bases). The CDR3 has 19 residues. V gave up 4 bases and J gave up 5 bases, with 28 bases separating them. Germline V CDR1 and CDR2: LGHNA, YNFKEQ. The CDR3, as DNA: TGTGCCAGCAGCCCCGGGGAAGCCACGGGGGGCCTTGTTAGAGATACGCAGTATTTT. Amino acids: CASSPGEATGGLVRDTQYF.

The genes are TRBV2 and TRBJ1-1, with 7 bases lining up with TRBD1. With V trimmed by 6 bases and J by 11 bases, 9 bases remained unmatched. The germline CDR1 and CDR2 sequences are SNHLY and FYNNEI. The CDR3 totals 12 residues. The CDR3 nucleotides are TGTGCCAGCAGGACAGGGAGGTGGTTCGCTTTCTTT. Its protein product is CASRTGRWFAFF. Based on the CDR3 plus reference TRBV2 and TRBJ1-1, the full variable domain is EPEVTQTPSHQVTQMGQEVILRCVPISNHLYFYWYRQILGQKVEFLVSFYNNEISEKSEIFDDQFSVERPDGSNFTLKIRSTKLEDSAMYFCASRTGRWFAFFGQGTRLTVV.